Shown below are 23 T cell receptor beta chains from a single sample sequenced in a study of brain T cells in children with intractable seizures. As for time point: blood from clinic visit 5 months post-surgery; TSC patient then seizure free. The table came from immunoSEQ multiplex PCR; TCRdb's copy has only in-frame clones and leaves some out. The data contain about 350,000 clones, over 85% of them seen just once; the ten biggest clones take up 5% to 7%. The sequences come from peripheral blood, collected 5 to 6 months after surgery. These receptors were obtained from a boy under three years old with tuberous sclerosis and intractable seizures.

V is TRBV6-5 and J is TRBJ1-4, with D hard to call. Trimming took 0 bases from V and 7 from J, leaving 9 bases between them. The CDR3 has 14 amino acids. Germline V lookup: CDR1 MNHEY, CDR2 SVGAGI. CDR3 loop: CASSYSNPSEKLFF. CDR3 nucleotide sequence: TGTGCCAGCAGTTACTCCAACCCGTCTGAAAAACTGTTTTTT.

This rearrangement joins TRBV6-6 to TRBJ2-7, with TRBD1 matching 8 bases. J was trimmed by 1 base and V by 0 bases; bases with no gene match: 5. Germline V gene lookup returns CDR1 MNHNY and CDR2 SVGAGI (reference sequence). The CDR3 is 16 amino acids. CDR3 bases: TGTGCCAGCAGTTACTCCCATGGACAGGGATCCTACGAGCAGTACTTC. Encoded protein: CASSYSHGQGSYEQYF.

This clone was observed a single time. V is TRBV7-9 and J is TRBJ1-1, with 11 bases that match TRBD1. CDR3 size: 16 residues. V shed 4 bases, J shed 6 bases, and the junction held 10 bases outside the gene matches. Looked up from germline, CDR1 is SEHNR and CDR2 is FQNEAQ (reference sequence). The CDR3 DNA reads as TGTGCCAGCAGCTGGGGACAGGGGGAGATCAAGGCTGAAGCTTTCTTT. The encoded protein is CASSWGQGEIKAEAFF.

The J gene is TRBJ2-1, the V gene TRBV3-1 (or the pseudogene TRBV3-2), with 10 nucleotides matching TRBD2. Germline V gene sequence: CDR1 LGHDT, CDR2 YNNKEL (reference sequence). The CDR3 contains 15 residues. V lost 0 bases and J lost 10; bases outside the gene matches: 6. CDR3 residues: CASSQELAGNPEQFF. The CDR3 DNA is TGTGCCAGCAGCCAAGAACTAGCGGGGAATCCGGAGCAGTTCTTC.

This chain's CDR3 is CASSRTGSLEEQYF. The CDR3 nucleotides read TGTGCCAGCAGTAGAACAGGGTCTCTGGAGGAGCAGTACTTC. This chain joins TRBV7-9 and TRBJ2-7, with D perhaps TRBD1 (6 bases). The CDR3 consists of 14 residues. Germline loops: CDR1 SEHNR, CDR2 FQNEAQ (reference sequence). Trimming left V 6 bases short and J 7 bases short, with 19 bases between.

V is TRBV24-1 and J is TRBJ2-3, with TRBD2 matching over 7 bases. With V trimmed by 0 bases and J by 5 bases, 7 bases remained unmatched. The germline V gene encodes CDR1 KGHDR and CDR2 SFDVKD. CDR3 size: 16 residues. CDR3 sequence: CATSDLSAGVGDTQYF. CDR3 sequence (DNA): TGTGCCACCAGTGATTTGTCGGCGGGAGTGGGAGATACGCAGTATTTT.

The gene calls are TRBV27 and TRBJ1-1; no definite D call. The CDR3 spans 13 residues. Trimming took 8 bases from V and 3 from J, leaving 13 bases between them. CDR1 and CDR2 (germline): MNHEY, SMNVEV (reference sequence). The CDR3 DNA is TGTGCCAGCGGGCGAGGGCGTTACACTGAAGCTTTCTTT. It encodes CASGRGRYTEAFF.

This chain uses TRBV30 with TRBJ1-2; D gene unclear. Trimming removed 3 bases at V and 7 bases at J, with 15 bases between. This CDR3 has 13 amino acids. Germline V lookup: CDR1 GTSNPN, CDR2 SVGIG (reference sequence). CDR3 sequence (DNA): TGTGCCTGGAGGTTAGGGCGTAATCCTGGCTACACCTTC. The encoded protein is CAWRLGRNPGYTF. The full variable domain, with the rest looked up from reference TRBV30 and TRBJ1-2, is SQTIHQWPATLVQPVGSPLSLECTVEGTSNPNLYWYRQAAGRGLQLLFYSVGIGQISSEVPQNLSASRPQDRQFILSSKKLLLSDSGFYLCAWRLGRNPGYTFGSGTRLTVV.

This clone was observed once. This chain links TRBV12-3 or TRBV12-4 with TRBJ2-7, with D perhaps TRBD1 (5 bases). CDR3 length equals 13 residues. Trimming removed 3 bases from V and 2 bases from J, with 8 bases in between. The CDR3 region has the DNA TGTGCCAGCAGTTTGGCAGGGACCTACGAGCAGTACTTC. It is translated as CASSLAGTYEQYF.

The gene calls are TRBV6-2 or TRBV6-3 and TRBJ1-2; D remains unclear. This CDR3 contains 12 residues. V dropped 2 bases and J dropped 4 bases, with 5 bases sitting between them. The germline V gene encodes CDR1 MNHEY and CDR2 SVGEGT. The CDR3, as DNA: TGTGCCAGCAGTTACGGCCCCTATGGCTACACCTTC. Protein sequence: CASSYGPYGYTF.

The chain recombines TRBV14 with TRBJ2-1; 8 bases match TRBD2. The ends lost 2 bases at V and 4 bases at J; junction bases unmatched: 28. CDR3 length: 23 residues. Germline V gives CDR1 SGHDN, CDR2 FVKESK. The CDR3, as DNA: TGTGCCAGCAGCCAAATACCAGGGGTCTCGGGACTAGGGGGGCCTACTACGTACAATGAGCAGTTCTTC. It specifies CASSQIPGVSGLGGPTTYNEQFF. The variable domain in full, completed from reference TRBV14 and TRBJ2-1, reads EAGVTQFPSHSVIEKGQTVTLRCDPISGHDNLYWYRRVMGKEIKFLLHFVKESKQDESGMPNNRFLAERTGGTYSTLKVQPAELEDSGVYFCASSQIPGVSGLGGPTTYNEQFFGPGTRLTVL.

The V call is TRBV5-6, the J call TRBJ2-2; D is uncertain. CDR1 is SGHDT, CDR2 YYEEEE, per germline. This CDR3 is built from 13 residues. The germline V and J ends were trimmed by 1 base and 3 bases, with 4 bases remaining between them. CDR3 loop: CASSLRHTGELFF. For the CDR3, the DNA is TGTGCCAGCAGCTTGAGACACACCGGGGAGCTGTTTTTT.

This chain connects TRBV3-1 (or the pseudogene TRBV3-2) to TRBJ1-3; D call uncertain. Between the trimmed V and J ends, which lost 0 bases and 0 bases, there was a span of 15 bases. Germline CDR1 reads LGHDT; CDR2 reads YNNKEL (reference sequence). The CDR3 consists of 18 residues. DNA for the CDR3: TGTGCCAGCAGCCAAGAATGGAGTGACGTGAGCTCTGGAAACACCATATATTTT. Its translation: CASSQEWSDVSSGNTIYF.

This clone appeared a single time. The genes are TRBV18 and TRBJ2-3, with 8 bases that match TRBD1. The trim removed 5 bases at V and 3 bases at J, leaving 7 bases unmatched. From germline, CDR1 is KGHSH and CDR2 LQKENI. The CDR3 is made up of 15 amino acids. CDR3 region: CASSVRQGWTDTQYF. DNA for the CDR3: TGTGCCAGCTCAGTACGACAGGGGTGGACAGATACGCAGTATTTT.

The chain couples TRBV6-1 to TRBJ1-1; possibly TRBD1 for D (6 bases). V lost 1 base and J 4 bases, leaving 10 bases between the germline ends. The CDR3 loop spans 14 amino acids. Germline values: CDR1 MNHNS, CDR2 SASEGT. The CDR3 here is CASSEDRVSTEAFF. CDR3 sequence (DNA): TGTGCCAGCAGTGAAGACAGGGTAAGCACTGAAGCTTTCTTT.

The V call is TRBV27, the J call TRBJ2-7; the match to TRBD1 covers 7 bases. The germline CDR1 and CDR2 sequences are MNHEY and SMNVEV (reference sequence). CDR3 length equals 15 residues. With V trimmed by 5 bases and J by 0 bases, 7 bases remained unmatched. This CDR3 is CASSHRGPSSYEQYF. Written as DNA, the CDR3 is TGTGCCAGCAGTCACAGGGGCCCTAGCTCCTACGAGCAGTACTTC.

This clone has a count of ten or more. V is TRBV27 and J is TRBJ2-5, with TRBD1 as a possible D gene (7 bases). The V gene's germline CDR1 is MNHEY and CDR2 SMNVEV (reference sequence). This CDR3 is 12 amino acids long. V was clipped by 3 bases and J by 7 bases, with 9 bases between them. This chain's CDR3 is CASSLQGGTQYF. Written as DNA, the CDR3 is TGTGCCAGCAGTTTGCAGGGGGGGACCCAGTACTTC.

The CDR3 nucleotides are TGTGCCAGCAGTCCCATGGGGGCCGGGGAGCTGTTTTTT. Translated, it gives CASSPMGAGELFF. V usage is TRBV12-3 or TRBV12-4 and J usage is TRBJ2-2; tentatively, D is TRBD1 or TRBD2 (5 bases each). The V and J ends lost 5 bases and 6 bases respectively, with 10 bases between them. The CDR3 sequence is 13 residues long.

The chain recombines TRBV3-1 (or the pseudogene TRBV3-2) with TRBJ2-3, with a weak D call TRBD2 (5 bases). The V gene's germline CDR1 is LGHDT and CDR2 YNNKEL (reference sequence). The CDR3 runs 15 residues. The V end was cut by 1 base, the J end by 2 bases, with 10 bases between. This chain's CDR3 is CASSQVDYPTDTQYF. CDR3 nucleotide sequence: TGTGCCAGCAGCCAAGTTGACTACCCCACAGATACGCAGTATTTT.

The chain couples TRBV6-5 to TRBJ1-2, with 8 bases aligning to TRBD1. V gave up 6 bases and J gave up 6 bases; unmatched junction bases: 3. Per germline, CDR1 MNHEY and CDR2 SVGAGI. CDR3 length: 12 amino acids. DNA of the CDR3: TGTGCCAGCAGAGAGACAGGGGATGGCTACACCTTC. Translated: CASRETGDGYTF.

The chain recombines TRBV3-1 (or the pseudogene TRBV3-2) with TRBJ1-1; weak D call: TRBD1 (5 bases). CDR3 size: 15 residues. The V and J ends lost 3 bases and 3 bases respectively, with 14 bases between them. Germline V gene data show CDR1 as LGHDT and CDR2 as YNNKEL (reference sequence). As DNA, the CDR3 is TGTGCCAGCAGCCATTACGGAGACAGTCACACTGAAGCTTTCTTT. It codes for CASSHYGDSHTEAFF.

The chain carries TRBV7-9 and TRBJ1-2; a weak D match, TRBD1 (5 bases). The CDR3 spans 14 residues. V was cut by 3 bases and J by 2 bases, with 10 bases left in between. Germline V gene lookup returns CDR1 SEHNR and CDR2 FQNEAQ (reference sequence). In nucleotides, the CDR3 is TGTGCCAGCAGCTTGGGACTTTTCAACTATGGCTACACCTTC. Translation gives CASSLGLFNYGYTF.

J is TRBJ1-1 and V is TRBV25-1, with D perhaps matching TRBD1 (5 bases). The germline V and J ends were trimmed by 1 base and 11 bases, with 14 bases remaining between them. The CDR3 is 13 amino acids. Germline V gives CDR1 MGHDK, CDR2 SYGVNS. CDR3: CASSEWGPSGAFF. The CDR3 coding sequence is TGTGCCAGCAGTGAATGGGGACCCTCAGGGGCTTTCTTT.